This T cell receptor (beta chain) was retrieved from a study of Ad26.COV2.S vaccination and SARS-CoV-2 variants. Whole-study results and caveats: Spike-specific CD8+ and CD4+ T cell responses reportedly showed substantial breadth after vaccination. Measurements of TCR breadth and depth may have given underestimates of the total T cell responses.

Profiled with immunoSEQ multiplex PCR; TCRdb holds only in-frame clones, not every one. The table includes about 350,000 clones, about 88% detected once. The CDR3 is 11 residues long. As regards this clone: Its antigen is as yet unknown.

Treatment: around 19 received Ad26.COV2.S at low or high dose, single or two shots; roughly 5 received placebo; per-sample allocation not given. Collection of the samples took place on day 63 after the first injection of vaccine or placebo. Expressing Wuhan-strain SARS-CoV-2 spike, an Ad26 vector served as the vaccine. Sequencing was performed on peripheral blood, taken in a trial of Ad26.COV2.S vaccine versus placebo. The rearrangement joins TRBV21-1 to TRBJ2-2; the listed D gene, TRBD1, was not tested against the DNA. TRBV21-1 is a pseudogene locus. This sequence was found in a person aged 18-65 years who received the Ad26.COV2.S COVID-19 vaccine or a placebo. CDR3 sequence (DNA): TGTGCCAGCATAGGGGTCGGGGAGCTGTTTTTT. Amino acid sequence: CASIGVGELFF.